This T cell receptor beta chain emerged from a study of T cell responses to AZD1222 COVID-19 vaccine. Clones were sequenced by immunoSEQ multiplex PCR, and TCRdb holds only the in-frame ones, with some missing. This table has 70,000 to 95,000 clones, approximately 87% appearing once. Germline CDR1 reads MNHEY; CDR2 reads SMNVEV (reference sequence). The CDR3 covers 17 residues. Losses at the gene ends were 6 bases for V and 1 base for J; bases not matched to a gene: 9. The count of this clone is one. The antigen is unknown. Study results and caveats: Unmutated regions of variants are reportedly targeted by nearly half of spike-specific TCRs.

The sample here was peripheral blood, taken on day 0 of MenACWY control vaccination. The TCR comes from an adult in good health. This chain joins TRBV27 and TRBJ2-6; 7 bases line up with TRBD1. The CDR3 DNA is TGTGCCAGCAGACGAGACAGGGTTGAATCTGGGGCCAACGTCCTGACTTTC. Its protein product is CASRRDRVESGANVLTF.